Shown below are 28 T cell receptor beta chains from a single sample sequenced in a study of blood T cell repertoires in COVID-19. Profiling relied on immunoSEQ multiplex PCR, and the TCRdb table lists in-frame clones only, not all of them. The repertoire holds over 75,000 clones, with around four fifths as singletons. What was sequenced was peripheral blood. Receptors were obtained from a man between 65 and 85 years old with acute or convalescent COVID-19.

The chain is built from TRBV5-8 and TRBJ1-4, with 8 positions matching TRBD1. The V segment lost 7 bases and the J segment 1 base; nucleotides outside the gene matches: 6. The germline gives CDR1 SGHTS, CDR2 YDEGEE. The CDR3 has 15 residues. The CDR3 sequence is CASAGQGLTNEKLFF. The CDR3 DNA is TGTGCCAGCGCCGGACAGGGCCTAACTAATGAAAAACTGTTTTTT.

J is TRBJ2-2 and V is TRBV29-1; 9 positions agree with TRBD1. The CDR3 is 18 amino acids. Per germline, CDR1 SQVTM and CDR2 ANQGSEA. J gave up 7 bases and V 7 bases, and 22 bases lay outside the gene matches. CDR3 sequence reads: CSAQGDRVTSETLGELFF. CDR3 DNA: TGCAGCGCCCAGGGGGACAGGGTTACCTCTGAAACCCTCGGGGAGCTGTTTTTT.

The chain employs TRBV5-1 and TRBJ1-2, with D perhaps matching TRBD1 (6 bases). From germline, CDR1 is SGHRS and CDR2 YFSETQ. V lost 10 bases and J lost 2, with 21 bases in between. The CDR3 runs 15 residues. The CDR3 bases are TGCGCCCCCAACCCGACGGGGGGGGCCAACTATGGCTACACCTTC. This encodes CAPNPTGGANYGYTF.

The rearrangement links TRBV7-8 to TRBJ2-1; 9 nucleotides line up with TRBD2. This CDR3 is built from 17 residues. The germline V gene encodes CDR1 SGHVS and CDR2 FQNEAQ. V shed 5 bases and J 4 bases; nucleotides not matched to a gene: 12. The CDR3 region is CASSPRNLRGGYNEQFF. The DNA for the CDR3 is TGTGCCAGCAGCCCCAGGAATTTGCGGGGGGGTTACAATGAGCAGTTCTTC.

The chain joins TRBV19 to TRBJ1-5; D gene ambiguous. The CDR3 runs to 14 residues. V was shortened by 11 bases and J by 0 bases, with 14 bases between the two germline ends. From germline, CDR1 is LNHDA and CDR2 SQIVND (reference sequence). DNA for the CDR3: TGTGCCTCTCGAGGGCAGGCTAGCAATCAGCCCCAGCATTTT. Amino acid sequence: CASRGQASNQPQHF.

The chain links TRBV7-6 to TRBJ1-6, with 8 bases identical to TRBD1. Per germline, CDR1 SGHVS and CDR2 FNYEAQ. V lost 1 base, J lost 9 bases, and 5 bases stayed unmatched. The CDR3 contains 15 residues. This CDR3 is CASSLGAGGISPLHF. CDR3 nucleotide sequence: TGTGCCAGCAGCTTAGGGGCAGGGGGCATTTCACCCCTCCACTTT.

V is TRBV7-8 and J is TRBJ2-7; 11 bases fit TRBD2. CDR1 SGHVS and CDR2 FQNEAQ come from the germline V gene. The CDR3 has 12 residues. The CDR3 nucleotides are TGTGCCAGCAGCTCGCCGACTAGCGGGGTTCGCGTC. Translating it yields CASSSPTSGVRV.

This clone occurred a few times. This chain uses TRBV5-4 with TRBJ1-2, with TRBD1 as a possible D gene (6 bases). The germline V gene encodes CDR1 SGHNT and CDR2 YYREEE (reference sequence). Deletions cut 4 bases from V and 7 bases from J, with 14 bases between. The CDR3 sequence is 13 residues long. The CDR3 sequence: CASSPYRAGGYTF. Written as DNA, the CDR3 is TGTGCCAGCAGCCCATACAGGGCCGGTGGCTACACCTTC.

This rearrangement joins TRBV14 to TRBJ2-1, with TRBD2 matching over 10 bases. This CDR3 has 16 residues. CDR1 is SGHDN and CDR2 is FVKESK in the germline V gene. Losses at the gene ends were 4 bases for V and 9 bases for J; bases not matched to a gene: 12. The CDR3: CASSPPGAGGLGEQFF. The CDR3 DNA sequence: TGTGCCAGCAGCCCTCCGGGAGCGGGGGGGCTGGGTGAGCAGTTCTTC.

The DNA of the CDR3 is TGTGCCAGCAGGACAGGGGGAGCCGGCTATGGCTACACCTTC. Protein sequence: CASRTGGAGYGYTF. The gene calls are TRBV2 and TRBJ1-2, with 9 bases lining up with TRBD1. From germline, CDR1 is SNHLY and CDR2 FYNNEI. The length of the CDR3 is 14 residues. V shed 6 bases and J 4 bases; nucleotides not matched to a gene: 6.

The genes are TRBV21-1 and TRBJ2-1; TRBD2 is the table's D call, not checked against the DNA. TRBV21-1 has pseudogene status. CDR3 size: 16 residues. CDR3 nucleotides: TGTGCCAGCAGCCCCCGGGAGGTCAGGACCTACAATGAGCAGTTCTTC. As protein: CASSPREVRTYNEQFF.

This clone appeared a single time. The V call is TRBV21-1, the J call TRBJ2-2; TRBD1 was called by the table and not checked on the DNA. TRBV21-1 is noted as a pseudogene. The CDR3 covers 14 residues. The CDR3 nucleotides read TGTGCCAGCAGTCAAGGGGGCCGAACCGGGGAGCTGTTTTTT. Amino acids: CASSQGGRTGELFF.

V usage is TRBV15 and J usage is TRBJ2-7, with 7 positions matching TRBD1. V dropped 3 bases and J dropped 2; count of bases not matched to a gene: 19. The length of the CDR3 is 19 residues. CDR1 is LNHNV and CDR2 is YYDKDF in the germline V gene (reference sequence). The CDR3 sequence is CATSREILSLVRGPYEQYV. The CDR3 coding sequence is TGTGCCACCAGCAGGGAGATCCTATCCCTGGTAAGGGGGCCCTACGAGCAGTACGTC.

The V call is TRBV7-2, the J call TRBJ1-5; D is ambiguous. V lost 3 bases to trimming and J lost 6 bases, with 9 bases between them. This CDR3 region has 13 residues. Germline V gene lookup returns CDR1 SGHTA and CDR2 FQGNSA. This CDR3 reads CASSLSGVQPQHF. The CDR3 bases are TGTGCCAGCAGCTTGAGCGGGGTTCAGCCCCAGCATTTT.

This clone has just a few counts. J is TRBJ2-3 and V is TRBV9, with 9 bases identical to TRBD1. V shed 5 bases and J 7 bases; nucleotides not matched to a gene: 2. Germline V gene lookup returns CDR1 SGDLS and CDR2 YYNGEE. This CDR3 comprises 12 residues. CDR3 loop: CASRGTGNTQYF. DNA for the CDR3: TGTGCCAGCAGAGGGACAGGGAATACGCAGTATTTT.

This clone came up many times. The chain links TRBV2 to TRBJ2-7; TRBD1 aligns across 10 bases. Germline-derived CDR1 and CDR2 are SNHLY and FYNNEI. The CDR3 length is 15 residues. J gave up 7 bases and V 5 bases, and 11 bases lay outside the gene matches. The CDR3 sequence is CASSLIPGTGVEQYF. CDR3 DNA sequence: TGTGCCAGCAGTCTTATACCCGGGACAGGGGTTGAGCAGTACTTC.

The chain recombines TRBV11-3 with TRBJ2-4; 9 nucleotides align to TRBD1. The length of the CDR3 is 16 residues. The ends lost 4 bases at V and 6 bases at J; junction bases unmatched: 10. Germline CDR1 and CDR2: SGHNT and YENEEA. CDR3: CASSYSQGAKGNIQYF. CDR3 in DNA: TGTGCCAGCAGCTACTCACAGGGGGCGAAGGGAAACATTCAGTACTTC.

The rearrangement uses TRBV14 and TRBJ2-1, with a tentative D call TRBD2 (5 bases). V lost 0 bases, J lost 3 bases, and 15 bases lay in between. The CDR3 sequence is 17 residues long. CDR1 is SGHDN, CDR2 FVKESK, per germline. The CDR3 spells CASSQDRGQLRYNEQFF. CDR3 nucleotide sequence: TGTGCCAGCAGCCAAGATCGGGGTCAGCTCCGCTACAATGAGCAGTTCTTC.

V gene TRBV14 combines with J gene TRBJ2-5; 10 positions match TRBD2. The CDR3 length is 18 residues. V gave up 0 bases and J gave up 3 bases; unmatched junction bases: 10. Germline CDR1 and CDR2: SGHDN and FVKESK. CDR3 in amino acids: CASSQDPWASGRKETQYF. The CDR3 nucleotides are TGTGCCAGCAGCCAAGACCCATGGGCTAGCGGGAGAAAAGAGACCCAGTACTTC.

The V call is TRBV11-2, the J call TRBJ2-1; 8 bases agree with TRBD1. V lost 4 bases and J lost 6; bases outside the gene matches: 11. Germline V gives CDR1 SGHAT, CDR2 FQNNGV. The CDR3 length is 16 residues. The CDR3 nucleotides are TGTGCCAGCAGCTCCCTGGACAGGGATTGGTTCAATGAGCAGTTCTTC. Translation gives CASSSLDRDWFNEQFF.

The genes are TRBV7-2 and TRBJ2-5, with 9 bases that match TRBD2. CDR1 SGHTA and CDR2 FQGNSA come from the germline V gene. The CDR3 runs 16 residues. V lost 3 bases and J lost 4; bases outside the gene matches: 9. The CDR3 sequence is CASSFGVAGEGETQYF. The CDR3 nucleotides are TGTGCCAGCAGCTTTGGGGTAGCGGGGGAGGGAGAGACCCAGTACTTC.

This clone was seen only a few times. The chain recombines TRBV5-8 with TRBJ2-1, with D tentatively TRBD2 (6 bases). Between the trimmed V and J ends, which lost 1 base and 4 bases, there was a span of 15 bases. The CDR3 has 16 residues. Germline V gives CDR1 SGHTS, CDR2 YDEGEE. The DNA for the CDR3 is TGTGCCAGCAGCTTGAGGACCGGGACTGTGTACAATGAGCAGTTCTTC. The encoded protein is CASSLRTGTVYNEQFF.

This chain uses TRBV5-1 with TRBJ2-7; D is unresolved. From germline, CDR1 is SGHRS and CDR2 YFSETQ. Trimming took off 0 bases at V and 0 bases at J, with 7 bases between the two ends. This CDR3 is built from 14 residues. The CDR3 spells CASSLDSSSYEQYV. CDR3 nucleotide sequence: TGCGCCAGCAGCTTGGACAGTAGCTCCTACGAGCAGTACGTC.

CDR3 residues: CASSEMGETFF. The CDR3 DNA reads TGTGCCAGCAGTGAGATGGGAGAGACTTTCTTT. This chain links TRBV6-1 with TRBJ1-1; D is ambiguous. The V gene's germline CDR1 is MNHNS and CDR2 SASEGT. V lost 3 bases and J 12 bases, leaving 11 bases between the germline ends. The CDR3 sequence is 11 residues long.

This clone was picked up one time. The chain combines TRBV27 with TRBJ1-2, with no clear D. The germline V gene has CDR1 MNHEY and CDR2 SMNVEV (reference sequence). This CDR3 has 13 residues. Trimming pared 6 bases from V and 4 bases from J, leaving 12 bases between. CDR3 nucleotide sequence: TGTGCCAGCAGCCCTACCGCATTCTATGGCTACACCTTC. The encoded protein is CASSPTAFYGYTF.

The DNA of the CDR3 is TGTGCCAGCAGCCAAGTTAGTCAGGGGAGACATGGCTACACCTTC. This sequence encodes CASSQVSQGRHGYTF. V gene TRBV3-1 (or the pseudogene TRBV3-2) combines with J gene TRBJ1-2, with D tentatively TRBD1 (6 bases). Deletions cut 1 base from V and 6 bases from J, with 15 bases between. The germline V gene has CDR1 LGHDT and CDR2 YNNKEL (reference sequence). The CDR3 is 15 residues long.

The chain couples TRBV4-1 to TRBJ1-6; D gene unclear. The germline V and J ends were trimmed by 0 bases and 3 bases, with 6 bases remaining between them. This CDR3 contains 15 residues. Germline V gives CDR1 MGHRA, CDR2 YSYEKL. The CDR3 coding sequence is TGCGCCAGCAGCCAAGAACAGCTCTATAATTCACCCCTCCACTTT. Translation: CASSQEQLYNSPLHF.

This chain joins TRBV5-6 and TRBJ1-6, with 11 bases that match TRBD1. Germline loops: CDR1 SGHDT, CDR2 YYEEEE. Germline trimming cut 7 bases from V and 10 bases from J; bases unmatched to any gene: 7. The CDR3 length is 14 residues. The chain's CDR3 is CASSRDRGSSPLHF. The CDR3 coding sequence is TGTGCCAGCTCCCGGGACAGGGGGTCCTCACCCCTCCACTTT. Full variable domain (rest looked up from reference TRBV5-6 and TRBJ1-6): DAGVTQSPTHLIKTRGQQVTLRCSPKSGHDTVSWYQQALGQGPQFIFQYYEEEERQRGNFPDRFSGHQFPNYSSELNVNALLLGDSALYLCASSRDRGSSPLHFGNGTRLTVT.